What follows is one T cell receptor (beta chain) and its context. This entry comes from a study of blood T cell repertoires in COVID-19. This CDR3 region has 15 residues. V trimming: 1 base; J trimming: 7 bases; junction bases outside the gene matches: 4. CDR1 and CDR2 from the germline V gene are SGHTA and FQGNSA. Per the authors' pipeline: By means of reference gene primer amplification, nucleated cell counts were estimated. Using immunoSEQ multiplex PCR, the repertoire was profiled, and TCRdb retains in-frame clones only, with some absent. V and J calls and clone size come straight from that table; D and trimming were deduced from the DNA. The sample has roughly 280,000 clones, roughly 90% seen once; the top ten hold less than 3.5%. Enrolled through a virtual design, the participants were between about 18 and 100 years of age and came from under 30 US areas.

This chain uses TRBV7-2 with TRBJ1-4; 9 bases are a match to TRBD1. The sequenced sample was PBMCs or T cells enriched from blood (not recorded which). The sequence was obtained from a man between 40 and 49 years old who had been exposed to COVID-19. Written as DNA, the CDR3 is TGTGCCAGCAGCTTAGTGGGACAGGGTTTTGAAAAACTGTTTTTT. This sequence encodes CASSLVGQGFEKLFF.